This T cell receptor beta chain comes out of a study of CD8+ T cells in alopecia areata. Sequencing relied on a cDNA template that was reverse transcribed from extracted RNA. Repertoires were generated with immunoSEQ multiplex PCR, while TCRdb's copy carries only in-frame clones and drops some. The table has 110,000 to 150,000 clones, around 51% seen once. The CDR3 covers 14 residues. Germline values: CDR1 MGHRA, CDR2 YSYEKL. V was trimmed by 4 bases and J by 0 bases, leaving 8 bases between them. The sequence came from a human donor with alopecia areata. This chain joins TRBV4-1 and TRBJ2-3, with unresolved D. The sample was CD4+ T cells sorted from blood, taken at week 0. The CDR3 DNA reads TGCGCCAGCAGCCGAGCGACTAGCACAGATACGCAGTATTTT. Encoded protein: CASSRATSTDTQYF.